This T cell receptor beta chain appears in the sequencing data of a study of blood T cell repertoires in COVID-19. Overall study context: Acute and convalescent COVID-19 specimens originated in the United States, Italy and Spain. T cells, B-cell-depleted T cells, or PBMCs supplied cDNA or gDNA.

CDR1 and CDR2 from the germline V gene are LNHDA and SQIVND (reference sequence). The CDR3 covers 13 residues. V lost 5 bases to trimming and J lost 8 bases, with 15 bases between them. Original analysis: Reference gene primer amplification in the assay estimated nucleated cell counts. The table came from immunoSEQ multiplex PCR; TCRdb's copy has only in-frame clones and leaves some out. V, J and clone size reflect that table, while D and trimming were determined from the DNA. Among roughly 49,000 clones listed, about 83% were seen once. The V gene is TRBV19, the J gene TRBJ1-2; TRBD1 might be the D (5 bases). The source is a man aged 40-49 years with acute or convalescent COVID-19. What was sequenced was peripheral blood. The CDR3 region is CASSPYPGSGYTF. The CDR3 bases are TGTGCCAGTAGTCCATACCCAGGGTCCGGCTACACCTTC.